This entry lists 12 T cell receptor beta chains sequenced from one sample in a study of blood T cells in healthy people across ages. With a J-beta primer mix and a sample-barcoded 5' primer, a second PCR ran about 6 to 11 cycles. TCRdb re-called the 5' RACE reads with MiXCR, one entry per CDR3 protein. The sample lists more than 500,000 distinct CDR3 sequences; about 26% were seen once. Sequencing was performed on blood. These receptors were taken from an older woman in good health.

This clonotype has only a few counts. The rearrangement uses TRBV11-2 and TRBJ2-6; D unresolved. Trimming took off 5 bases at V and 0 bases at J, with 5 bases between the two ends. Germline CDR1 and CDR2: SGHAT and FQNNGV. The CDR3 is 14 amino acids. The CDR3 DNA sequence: TGTGCCAGCAGCCCCACCTCTGGGGCCAACGTCCTGACTTTC. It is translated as CASSPTSGANVLTF.

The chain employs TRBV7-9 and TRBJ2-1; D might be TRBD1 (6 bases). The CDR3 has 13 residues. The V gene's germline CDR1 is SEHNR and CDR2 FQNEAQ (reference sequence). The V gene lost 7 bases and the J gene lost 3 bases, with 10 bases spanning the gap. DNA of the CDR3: TGTGCCAGCACCCAGGACAGCTACAATGAGCAGTTCTTC. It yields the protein CASTQDSYNEQFF.

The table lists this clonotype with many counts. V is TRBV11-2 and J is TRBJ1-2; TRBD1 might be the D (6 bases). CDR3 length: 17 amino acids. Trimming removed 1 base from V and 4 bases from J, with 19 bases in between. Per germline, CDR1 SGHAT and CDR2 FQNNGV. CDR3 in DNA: TGTGCCAGCAGCTTAGGCTGGGGGGCTGGTAGGTCCTATGGCTACACCTTC. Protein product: CASSLGWGAGRSYGYTF.

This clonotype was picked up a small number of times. CDR3 sequence: CASNVDGTYEQYF. CDR3 nucleotides: TGCGCCAGCAACGTGGACGGAACCTACGAGCAGTACTTC. The V gene is TRBV5-1, the J gene TRBJ2-5; D remains ambiguous. Matching the DNA end better, TRBJ2-7 makes the J call doubtful. Germline V lookup: CDR1 SGHRS, CDR2 YFSETQ. CDR3 length equals 13 residues.

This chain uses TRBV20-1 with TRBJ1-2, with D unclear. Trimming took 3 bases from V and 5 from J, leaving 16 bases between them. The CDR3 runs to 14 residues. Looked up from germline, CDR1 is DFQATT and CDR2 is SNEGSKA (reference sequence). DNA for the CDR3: TGCAGTGCTAGGGCAGCGACACCTTTTTATGGCTACACCTTC. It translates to CSARAATPFYGYTF.

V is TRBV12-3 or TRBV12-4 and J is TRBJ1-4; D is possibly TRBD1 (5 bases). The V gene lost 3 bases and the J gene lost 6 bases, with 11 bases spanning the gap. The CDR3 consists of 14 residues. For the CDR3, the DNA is TGTGCCAGCAGTTTGTCGGGGGGAGATGAAAAACTGTTTTTT. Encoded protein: CASSLSGGDEKLFF.

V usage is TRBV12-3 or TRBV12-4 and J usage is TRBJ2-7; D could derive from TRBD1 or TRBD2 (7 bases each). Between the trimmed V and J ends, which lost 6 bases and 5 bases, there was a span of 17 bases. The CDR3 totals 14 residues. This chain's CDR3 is CASSPGTTGDEQYF. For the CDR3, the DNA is TGTGCCAGCAGCCCCGGGACTACAGGGGACGAGCAGTACTTC.

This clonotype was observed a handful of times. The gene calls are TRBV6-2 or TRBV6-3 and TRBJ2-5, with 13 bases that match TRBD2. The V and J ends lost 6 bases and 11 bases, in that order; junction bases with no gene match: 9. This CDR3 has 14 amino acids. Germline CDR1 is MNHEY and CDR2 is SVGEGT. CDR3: CASRKPGTSGEQYF. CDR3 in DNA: TGTGCCAGCAGGAAGCCGGGGACTAGCGGGGAGCAGTACTTC.

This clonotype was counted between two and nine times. The chain's CDR3 is CASSQYGTNTEAFF. The DNA for the CDR3 is TGCGCCAGCAGCCAGTACGGGACGAACACTGAAGCTTTCTTT. The chain employs TRBV4-3 and TRBJ1-1, with D perhaps TRBD1 (5 bases). CDR1 is LGHNA, CDR2 YSLEER, per germline. The V end lost 3 bases, the J end lost 1 base, and 9 bases lay between the germline ends. This CDR3 comprises 14 residues.

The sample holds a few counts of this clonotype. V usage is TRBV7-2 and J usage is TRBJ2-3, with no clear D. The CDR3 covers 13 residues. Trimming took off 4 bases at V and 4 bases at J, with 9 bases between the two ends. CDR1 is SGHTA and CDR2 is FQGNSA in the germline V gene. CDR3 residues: CASSSYQADTQYF. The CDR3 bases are TGTGCCAGCAGCTCATATCAGGCAGATACGCAGTATTTT.

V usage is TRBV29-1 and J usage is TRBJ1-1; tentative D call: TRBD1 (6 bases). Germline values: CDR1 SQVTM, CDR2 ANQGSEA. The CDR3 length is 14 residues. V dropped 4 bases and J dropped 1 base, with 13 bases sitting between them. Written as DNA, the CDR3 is TGCAGCGTTGCCAGGGACATCCCGAACACTGAAGCTTTCTTT. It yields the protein CSVARDIPNTEAFF.

For the CDR3, the DNA is TGTGCCAGCAGCACCCTGGGGGACGAGCAGTACTTC. Protein product: CASSTLGDEQYF. V usage is TRBV4-2 and J usage is TRBJ2-7; the D call may be TRBD1 or TRBD2 (5 bases each). The CDR3 loop spans 12 amino acids. The germline V gene has CDR1 LGHNA and CDR2 YNFKEQ. Trimming pared 5 bases from V and 5 bases from J, leaving 10 bases between.